The T cell receptor beta chain described here comes from a study of T cells expressing NK-cell markers. Study-wide points: Several donors' CD3+CD56-NKG2C+ cells were dominated by the same clonotypes.

It was by 5'RACE template switching with UMIs that TCR beta cDNA was made. TCRdb derives one entry per CDR3 protein from the 5' RACE reads, leaving out DNA. The table for this sample gives some 500,000 distinct CDR3 sequences. Germline assignment: CDR1 LGHNA and CDR2 YNFKEQ. This CDR3 comprises 16 residues. With regard to this clonotype: Its antigen is as yet unknown.

The chain links TRBV4-2 to TRBJ1-5; TCRdb indicates TRBD1, and absent DNA this call remains unverified. The sequencing sample was made of blood T cells: a sorted CD56 or NKG2C T cell subset, CD4+ or CD8+ T cells, or bulk PBMC T cells (not recorded which). The TCR was taken from a woman aged 50 to 60 in good health. The CDR3 is CASSQGGTPFNQPQHF.